What follows is one TCR beta chain and its context. Random hexamers were used to reverse transcribe roughly 0.45 to 1 ug of RNA. Each CDR3 protein gets one entry after TCRdb re-called the immunoSEQ multiplex PCR reads with MiXCR. The sample has about 80,000 distinct CDR3 sequences; just under 95% are singletons. The individuals used as controls were healthy donors who had been matched for both age and sex. FACS enriched CD8+ TEMRA cells, while bulk CD8+ and CD4+ were negatively isolated. These data belong to a study of CD8 T cells in Susac syndrome. With 1 base clipped from V and 0 bases from J, the junction kept 10 bases outside the gene matches. Germline CDR1 reads SGHAT; CDR2 reads FQDESV (reference sequence). The CDR3 sequence is 19 residues long.

This clonotype originated in a human donor in good health. This chain links TRBV11-1 with TRBJ2-7; 12 positions match TRBD2. Material: CD8+ T cells from PBMCs. The DNA of the CDR3 is TGTGCCAGCAGCTTAGAGCCGGGACTAGCGGGCCATAGCTCCTACGAGCAGTACGTC. It yields the protein CASSLEPGLAGHSSYEQYV.